One sample yielded the 24 T cell receptor beta chains listed below, sequenced in a study of cytomegalovirus exposure and HLA in healthy donors. Researchers ran the PCR with 60 Vbeta and 13 Jbeta primers. Using immunoSEQ multiplex PCR, the repertoire was profiled, and TCRdb retains in-frame clones only, with some absent. Among roughly 180,000 clones, about 83% were seen once, and the ten largest hold 4.8%. The sample consisted of PBMCs. The receptors stem from a girl aged 5-17 years in good health and CMV-seropositive.

J is TRBJ1-3 and V is TRBV9; 7 positions agree with TRBD1. V gave up 0 bases and J gave up 8 bases; unmatched junction bases: 5. Germline V gives CDR1 SGDLS, CDR2 YYNGEE. This CDR3 region has 14 residues. The CDR3 protein is CASSVGDSWDTIYF. The CDR3 DNA reads as TGTGCCAGCAGCGTAGGGGACAGTTGGGACACCATATATTTT.

This chain links TRBV7-9 with TRBJ2-1; D is unresolved. The V gene's germline CDR1 is SEHNR and CDR2 FQNEAQ (reference sequence). The length of the CDR3 is 13 residues. Trimming stripped 0 bases from V and 10 bases from J, with 10 bases between. CDR3 sequence: CASSLADRVEQFF. For the CDR3, the DNA is TGTGCCAGCAGCTTAGCAGACCGGGTGGAGCAGTTCTTC.

This sequence joins TRBV12-5 and TRBJ1-5; 7 nucleotides match TRBD1. The germline CDR1 and CDR2 sequences are LGHNT and FRNRAP. There are 18 residues in the CDR3. V lost 5 bases to trimming and J lost 10 bases; unmatched junction nucleotides: 23. In nucleotides, the CDR3 is TGTGCTAGTGGTCTCCACAAATCTGGGACAGAGGGTGGAGAACCCCAGCATTTT. Translated, it gives CASGLHKSGTEGGEPQHF.

The sample holds a few counts of this clone. The chain employs TRBV28 and TRBJ1-1, with a tentative D call TRBD1 (5 bases). The V end was cut by 7 bases, the J end by 0 bases, with 9 bases between. CDR1 is MDHEN and CDR2 is SYDVKM in the germline V gene. The CDR3 extends over 13 amino acids. CDR3 in DNA: TGTGCCAGCAAGCAGACAGTGAACACTGAAGCTTTCTTT. Translated: CASKQTVNTEAFF. The variable domain in full, completed from reference TRBV28 and TRBJ1-1, reads DVKVTQSSRYLVKRTGEKVFLECVQDMDHENMFWYRQDPGLGLRLIYFSYDVKMKEKGDIPEGYSVSREKKERFSLILESASTNQTSMYLCASKQTVNTEAFFGQGTRLTVV.

Comment on this clone: Other DNA sequences in the sample encode the same CDR3. The chain is built from TRBV6-6 and TRBJ2-7, with 9 bases aligning to TRBD1. The junction had 0 bases not matched to a gene; V was cut back by 0 bases and J by 3 bases. The germline V gene has CDR1 MNHNY and CDR2 SVGAGI (reference sequence). The CDR3 covers 14 residues. CDR3 in amino acids: CASSYSGQGYEQYF. The CDR3 bases are TGTGCCAGCAGTTACTCGGGACAGGGCTACGAGCAGTACTTC.

The genes are TRBV30 and TRBJ2-4, with D possibly being TRBD2 (5 bases). The CDR3 sequence is 16 residues long. The V end was cut by 0 bases, the J end by 3 bases, with 15 bases between. The germline V gene encodes CDR1 GTSNPN and CDR2 SVGIG (reference sequence). CDR3 residues: CAWSVQVLGSKNIQYF. In DNA form, the CDR3 reads TGTGCCTGGAGTGTTCAGGTACTGGGGAGCAAAAACATTCAGTACTTC.

The CDR3 region is CASSLTEPSSYNSPLHF. CDR3 DNA: TGCGCCAGCAGCTTGACAGAGCCGTCCTCATATAATTCACCCCTCCACTTT. The chain links TRBV5-1 to TRBJ1-6; no clear D gene. CDR3 length equals 17 residues. Germline V lookup: CDR1 SGHRS, CDR2 YFSETQ. V lost 1 base to trimming and J lost 4 bases, with 15 bases between them.

The V and J genes are TRBV13 and TRBJ1-2, with TRBD1 matching 7 bases. Per germline, CDR1 PRHDT and CDR2 FYEKMQ (reference sequence). CDR3 length equals 14 residues. After removal of 3 bases from V and 4 bases from J, the junction contained 5 bases not matched to a gene. As DNA, the CDR3 is TGTGCCAGCAGCTTTCTGACAGGGCCCTATGGCTACACCTTC. Translation gives CASSFLTGPYGYTF.

The V call is TRBV4-1, the J call TRBJ2-3; 8 bases agree with TRBD1. The V gene's germline CDR1 is MGHRA and CDR2 YSYEKL. The CDR3 has 17 amino acids. J gave up 0 bases and V 3 bases, and 8 bases lay outside the gene matches. The CDR3 loop is CASSHREGQGSTDTQYF. The DNA of the CDR3 is TGCGCCAGCAGCCACCGCGAAGGACAGGGAAGCACAGATACGCAGTATTTT.

The CDR3 bases are TGTGCCAGCAGCTTGGCCGTTTGGATAGGATTACAGGGGGCCACAGAGACCCAGTACTTC. This codes for CASSLAVWIGLQGATETQYF. The chain couples TRBV5-8 to TRBJ2-5, with 9 bases aligning to TRBD1. This CDR3 contains 20 residues. V shed 0 bases and J 4 bases; nucleotides not matched to a gene: 19. Germline V CDR1 and CDR2: SGHTS, YDEGEE.

This clone was observed a single time. The chain combines TRBV9 with TRBJ2-1; D is possibly TRBD2 (5 bases). Deletions cut 4 bases from V and 3 bases from J, with 23 bases between. CDR3 length equals 18 residues. Germline-derived CDR1 and CDR2 are SGDLS and YYNGEE. DNA for the CDR3: TGTGCCAGCAGCCTCCCCCGCGCGGGCGGACCCTTCTACAATGAGCAGTTCTTC. It specifies CASSLPRAGGPFYNEQFF.

The CDR3 region has the DNA TGCGCCAGCAGCCGAGACGGGGTGGATACGCAGTATTTT. Translating gives CASSRDGVDTQYF. The V and J genes are TRBV5-1 and TRBJ2-3; the D gene is possibly TRBD2 (5 bases). From germline, CDR1 is SGHRS and CDR2 YFSETQ. V was shortened by 4 bases and J by 6 bases, with 12 bases between the two germline ends. This CDR3 comprises 13 residues.

The gene calls are TRBV11-2 and TRBJ2-1, with D perhaps matching TRBD1 (6 bases). Per germline, CDR1 SGHAT and CDR2 FQNNGV. V was shortened by 4 bases and J by 6 bases, with 10 bases between the two germline ends. The CDR3 loop spans 13 amino acids. This CDR3 reads CASSSGTSNEQFF. The CDR3 DNA reads as TGTGCCAGCAGCTCAGGGACATCCAATGAGCAGTTCTTC. The full variable domain, with the rest looked up from reference TRBV11-2 and TRBJ2-1, is EAGVAQSPRYKIIEKRQSVAFWCNPISGHATLYWYQQILGQGPKLLIQFQNNGVVDDSQLPKDRFSAERLKGVDSTLKIQPAKLEDSAVYLCASSSGTSNEQFFGPGTRLTVL.

The chain joins TRBV28 to TRBJ1-1; 9 nucleotides agree with TRBD1. This CDR3 contains 18 residues. Germline trimming cut 3 bases from V and 3 bases from J; bases unmatched to any gene: 14. Germline CDR1 and CDR2: MDHEN and SYDVKM. The CDR3 DNA is TGTGCCAGCAGTTTTGGTTCCTTTTTGGGACAGGGTGACACTGAAGCTTTCTTT. Its translation is CASSFGSFLGQGDTEAFF.

This chain connects TRBV2 to TRBJ1-2, with TRBD1 as a possible D gene (6 bases). The CDR3 totals 14 residues. Germline V gives CDR1 SNHLY, CDR2 FYNNEI. Trimming left V 8 bases short and J 4 bases short, with 17 bases between. The DNA for the CDR3 is TGTGCCAGCCTTAAGGGGGGGTCTGGCTATGGCTACACCTTC. Residues: CASLKGGSGYGYTF. The whole variable domain, remainder taken from reference TRBV2 and TRBJ1-2, is EPEVTQTPSHQVTQMGQEVILRCVPISNHLYFYWYRQILGQKVEFLVSFYNNEISEKSEIFDDQFSVERPDGSNFTLKIRSTKLEDSAMYFCASLKGGSGYGYTFGSGTRLTVV.

This clone came up a few times. The CDR3 DNA reads TGTGCCAGTAGTTTCGGACAGGCCTACGAGCAGTACTTC. The encoded protein is CASSFGQAYEQYF. This chain joins TRBV19 and TRBJ2-7; 7 positions agree with TRBD1. Germline CDR1 reads LNHDA; CDR2 reads SQIVND (reference sequence). The CDR3 runs to 13 residues. The trim removed 5 bases at V and 2 bases at J, leaving 3 bases unmatched. Variable domain in full (rest from reference TRBV19 and TRBJ2-7): DGGITQSPKYLFRKEGQNVTLSCEQNLNHDAMYWYRQDPGQGLRLIYYSQIVNDFQKGDIAEGYSVSREKKESFPLTVTSAQKNPTAFYLCASSFGQAYEQYFGPGTRLTVT.

The chain carries TRBV2 and TRBJ2-6, with D possibly being TRBD1 (6 bases). V dropped 4 bases and J dropped 2 bases, with 12 bases sitting between them. Germline CDR1 SNHLY, CDR2 FYNNEI. The CDR3 contains 16 residues. Here the CDR3 reads CASSANREPGANVLTF. CDR3 nucleotides: TGTGCCAGCAGTGCAAACAGGGAGCCTGGGGCCAACGTCCTGACTTTC.

The V gene is TRBV6-1, the J gene TRBJ1-3; D might be TRBD1 (5 bases). V was clipped by 5 bases and J by 0 bases, with 11 bases between them. This CDR3 has 15 amino acids. Germline V gene data show CDR1 as MNHNS and CDR2 as SASEGT. In DNA, the CDR3 is TGTGCCAGCAGTACCAGGGTTTTCTCTGGAAACACCATATATTTT. This gives the protein CASSTRVFSGNTIYF.

The table lists this clone with a count of one. This sequence joins TRBV9 and TRBJ2-6; no clear D. CDR1 SGDLS and CDR2 YYNGEE come from the germline V gene. This CDR3 is built from 15 residues. V was clipped by 5 bases and J by 0 bases, with 9 bases between them. In DNA, the CDR3 is TGTGCCAGCAGGGCACAAGTCTCTGGGGCCAACGTCCTGACTTTC. Translation: CASRAQVSGANVLTF. The entire variable domain, with the rest obtained from reference TRBV9 and TRBJ2-6, is as follows: DSGVTQTPKHLITATGQRVTLRCSPRSGDLSVYWYQQSLDQGLQFLIQYYNGEERAKGNILERFSAQQFPDLHSELNLSSLELGDSALYFCASRAQVSGANVLTFGAGSRLTVL.

The gene calls are TRBV9 and TRBJ2-1; D is perhaps TRBD1 (6 bases). The CDR3 length is 16 residues. Trimming pared 0 bases from V and 2 bases from J, leaving 12 bases between. CDR1 and CDR2 from the germline V gene are SGDLS and YYNGEE. The CDR3 bases are TGTGCCAGCAGCGTAGAAGGGGGTAAGGCCTACAATGAGCAGTTCTTC. Protein: CASSVEGGKAYNEQFF.

This clone showed up just a few times. The gene calls are TRBV6-1 and TRBJ1-1; D gene unclear. In germline, CDR1 is MNHNS, CDR2 SASEGT. This CDR3 has 13 residues. The V end lost 3 bases, the J end lost 1 base, and 6 bases lay between the germline ends. This CDR3 is CASSDNWNTEAFF. Written as DNA, the CDR3 is TGTGCCAGCAGTGACAACTGGAACACTGAAGCTTTCTTT.

The chain carries TRBV4-1 and TRBJ1-2, with unresolved D. Germline-derived CDR1 and CDR2 are MGHRA and YSYEKL. This CDR3 contains 14 residues. V lost 0 bases to trimming and J lost 4 bases, with 9 bases between them. The CDR3 bases are TGCGCCAGCAGCCAAGAATCGGGTAGCTATGGCTACACCTTC. Residues: CASSQESGSYGYTF.

A few counts support this clone. The genes are TRBV7-3 and TRBJ1-1; D is possibly TRBD1 (5 bases). CDR1 is SGHTA and CDR2 is FQGTGA in the germline V gene. The CDR3 loop spans 14 amino acids. The V end lost 4 bases, the J end lost 6 bases, and 15 bases lay between the germline ends. Written as DNA, the CDR3 is TGTGCCAGCAGCTCTAACCCAGGGATCGCTGAAGCTTTCTTT. Its translation is CASSSNPGIAEAFF.

The chain is built from TRBV14 and TRBJ2-7; a weak D match, TRBD2 (5 bases). Germline V gives CDR1 SGHDN, CDR2 FVKESK. The CDR3 runs to 15 residues. With 1 base removed from V and 2 bases from J, the gap between germline ends came to 12 bases. The CDR3 sequence: CASSQGAGRTYEQYF. CDR3 nucleotides: TGTGCCAGCAGCCAAGGTGCTGGGAGAACCTACGAGCAGTACTTC.